This TCR beta chain was documented in a study of T cell changes during pregnancy in multiple sclerosis. The CDR3 spans 14 residues. CDR1 is MNHEY, CDR2 SVGAGI, per germline. The V and J ends lost 4 bases and 4 bases respectively, with 11 bases between them. Measured with immunoSEQ multiplex PCR; TCRdb has only the in-frame clones, and not every one. The table shows 35,000 to 45,000 clones, with about 87% occurring only once. This material consisted of CD4+ T cells from peripheral blood mononuclear cells, taken before pregnancy. This sequence was found in a female donor with multiple sclerosis, enrolled in a pregnancy study. This chain uses TRBV6-5 with TRBJ1-3; TRBD1 is a possible D gene (6 bases). The CDR3 coding sequence is TGTGCCAGCAGTTGGACAGTTGGCGGAAACACCATATATTTT. Translated, it gives CASSWTVGGNTIYF.